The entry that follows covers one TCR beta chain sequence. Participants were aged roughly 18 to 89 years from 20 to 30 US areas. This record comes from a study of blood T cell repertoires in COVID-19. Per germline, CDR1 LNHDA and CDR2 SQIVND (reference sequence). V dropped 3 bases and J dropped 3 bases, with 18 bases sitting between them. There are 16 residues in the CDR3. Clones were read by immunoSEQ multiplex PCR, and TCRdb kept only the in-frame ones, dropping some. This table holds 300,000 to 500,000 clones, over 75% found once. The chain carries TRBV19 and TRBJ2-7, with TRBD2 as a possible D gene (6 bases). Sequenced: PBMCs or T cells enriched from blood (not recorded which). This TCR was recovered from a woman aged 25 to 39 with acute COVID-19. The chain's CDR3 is CASSIYVWDSLYEQYF. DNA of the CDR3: TGTGCCAGTAGTATTTATGTATGGGACTCACTCTACGAGCAGTACTTC.